These T cell receptor beta chains were read from a single sample in a study of blood T cell repertoires in COVID-19. Clones were read by immunoSEQ multiplex PCR, and TCRdb kept only the in-frame ones, dropping some. The data contain fewer than 250,000 clones, about 86% of them singletons. Sequenced: peripheral blood. The source is a woman aged 50 to 60 with acute or convalescent COVID-19. The CDR3 runs from the conserved cysteine through the conserved F or W. Each record gives: J gene, clone size, CDR3 length, D gene, V gene, CDR3 protein, CDR3 DNA. A D gene is named only where the DNA matches it firmly. Rows may omit the clone size; those that give it use once, few, many or a size class.

>TRBJ2-7|NA|13|NA|TRBV15
CATSTGRFGEQYF
TGTGCCACCAGCACAGGCCGTTTCGGCGAGCAGTACTTC
>TRBJ2-3|NA|16|TRBD2|TRBV9
CASSPGLAGVSDTQYF
TGTGCCAGCAGCCCCGGACTAGCGGGAGTTTCAGATACGCAGTATTTT
>TRBJ1-1|NA|17|NA|TRBV11-3
CASSLEGIGHQNTEAFF
TGTGCCAGCAGCTTAGAGGGGATTGGACACCAGAACACTGAAGCTTTCTTT
>TRBJ2-7|NA|15|TRBD2|TRBV19
CASTPASGKEYEQYF
TGTGCCAGTACCCCCGCTAGCGGGAAGGAGTACGAGCAGTACTTC
>TRBJ2-5|NA|16|TRBD2|TRBV11-2
CASSPQPGLAEETQYF
TGTGCCAGCAGCCCCCAACCGGGACTAGCGGAAGAGACCCAGTACTTC
>TRBJ1-5|few|14|NA|TRBV6-1
CASSDPFSNQPQHF
TGTGCCAGCAGTGATCCATTTAGCAATCAGCCCCAGCATTTT
>TRBJ1-5|NA|14|NA|TRBV28
CASSQVQGNQPQHF
TGTGCCAGCAGTCAAGTCCAGGGGAATCAGCCCCAGCATTTT
>TRBJ1-1|once|14|NA|TRBV5-1
CASSLGQEDTEAFF
TGCGCCAGCAGCTTGGGGCAGGAGGACACTGAAGCTTTCTTT
>TRBJ1-2|NA|14|NA|TRBV5-6
CASTEGPTIYGYTF
TGTGCCAGCACGGAGGGGCCCACCATCTATGGCTACACCTTC
>TRBJ1-5|NA|13|NA|TRBV6-5
CASSRDNNQPQHF
TGTGCCAGCAGTCGGGACAACAATCAGCCCCAGCATTTT
>TRBJ1-1|NA|11|NA|TRBV27
CASSWQGTAFF
TGTGCCAGCAGTTGGCAGGGGACGGCTTTCTTT
>TRBJ2-3|NA|20|TRBD2|TRBV2
CASSLAASGREGYGTDTQYF
TGTGCCAGCAGTTTGGCGGCTAGCGGGAGGGAAGGTTACGGCACAGATACGCAGTATTTT
>TRBJ2-1|NA|15|TRBD2|TRBV5-1
CASSPLAGSHNEQFF
TGCGCCAGCAGCCCGTTAGCGGGAAGTCACAATGAGCAGTTCTTC
>TRBJ2-3|NA|16|TRBD1|TRBV5-6
CASRIVGTGDTDTQYF
TGTGCCAGCAGGATTGTTGGGACAGGGGATACAGATACGCAGTATTTT
>TRBJ2-7|NA|11|NA|TRBV5-5
CASRLEREQYF
TGTGCCAGCAGGTTAGAACGCGAGCAGTACTTC
>TRBJ2-1|NA|12|NA|TRBV19
CASGLRGNEQFF
TGTGCCAGTGGGCTGAGGGGGAATGAGCAGTTCTTC
>TRBJ1-2|NA|14|TRBD1|TRBV18
CASSRTGETYGYTF
TGTGCCAGCTCACGCACAGGGGAGACCTATGGCTACACCTTC
>TRBJ1-5|NA|14|TRBD1|TRBV5-1
CASSPGTGSQPQHF
TGCGCCAGCAGTCCCGGGACAGGGAGTCAGCCCCAGCATTTT
>TRBJ1-1|NA|12|NA|TRBV30
CAWSYGNTEAFF
TGTGCCTGGAGTTACGGGAACACTGAAGCTTTCTTT
>TRBJ2-3|once|16|NA|TRBV5-5
CASSLGTSRTTDTQYF
TGTGCCAGCAGCTTGGGGACTTCTCGTACCACAGATACGCAGTATTTT
>TRBJ1-3|few|13|NA|TRBV9
CASSPQVGNTIYF
TGTGCCAGCAGCCCCCAGGTTGGAAACACCATATATTTT
>TRBJ2-1|NA|14|TRBD2|TRBV5-1
CASYPGGSNNEQFF
TGCGCCAGCTACCCGGGGGGGAGCAACAATGAGCAGTTCTTC
>TRBJ1-5|NA|17|NA|TRBV6-1
CASSEAVGAVGFQPQHF
TGTGCCAGCAGTGAAGCGGTGGGGGCAGTCGGATTTCAGCCCCAGCATTTT
>TRBJ2-1|NA|16|TRBD1|TRBV7-9
CASSPLTGGPLNEQFF
TGTGCCAGCAGCCCTTTGACAGGGGGCCCCCTCAATGAGCAGTTCTTC
>TRBJ2-1|NA|15|NA|TRBV18
CASSLWEAGYNEQFF
TGTGCCAGCTCCCTTTGGGAAGCGGGCTACAATGAGCAGTTCTTC
>TRBJ1-5|NA|14|TRBD1|TRBV28
CASGTGGSNQPQHF
TGTGCCAGCGGAACAGGGGGCAGCAATCAGCCCCAGCATTTT
>TRBJ2-1|NA|13|NA|TRBV7-3
CASSLSGTNEQFF
TGTGCCAGCAGCTTATCAGGGACAAATGAGCAGTTCTTC
>TRBJ2-7|NA|11|NA|TRBV5-3
CARSLFGSPDF
TGTGCCAGAAGCTTGTTCGGGTCCCCGGACTTC
>TRBJ1-4|NA|13|NA|TRBV3-1/TRBV3-2
CASSQGESEKLFF
TGTGCCAGCAGCCAGGGAGAGAGCGAAAAACTGTTTTTT
>TRBJ2-1|NA|17|NA|TRBV29-1
CSVSLTRPGDVYNEQFF
TGCAGCGTTTCACTCACCCGTCCGGGGGACGTCTACAATGAGCAGTTCTTC
>TRBJ1-1|NA|14|TRBD1|TRBV18
CASVRQGAGSEAFF
TGTGCCAGCGTTCGACAGGGGGCAGGGAGTGAAGCTTTCTTT
>TRBJ1-5|NA|15|NA|TRBV6-5
CASRPARYSNQPQHF
TGTGCCAGCAGGCCCGCGCGCTATAGCAATCAGCCCCAGCATTTT
>TRBJ2-1|NA|15|NA|TRBV30
CAWIPAGLPLNEQFF
TGTGCCTGGATCCCAGCGGGCCTTCCTCTCAATGAGCAGTTCTTC
>TRBJ1-6|NA|15|NA|TRBV10-1
CASRQPTGDNSPLHF
TGCGCCAGCAGGCAACCGACGGGGGATAATTCACCCCTCCACTTT
>TRBJ1-1|NA|15|NA|TRBV5-1
CASSLAGQGTTEAFF
TGCGCCAGCAGCTTGGCCGGGCAGGGAACGACTGAAGCTTTCTTT
>TRBJ2-1|few|16|TRBD1|TRBV11-1
CASSPWTGGSYNEQFF
TGTGCCAGCAGCCCGTGGACAGGGGGCTCCTACAATGAGCAGTTCTTC
>TRBJ1-1|NA|11|NA|TRBV28
CASIVNTEAFF
TGTGCCAGCATAGTGAACACTGAAGCTTTCTTT